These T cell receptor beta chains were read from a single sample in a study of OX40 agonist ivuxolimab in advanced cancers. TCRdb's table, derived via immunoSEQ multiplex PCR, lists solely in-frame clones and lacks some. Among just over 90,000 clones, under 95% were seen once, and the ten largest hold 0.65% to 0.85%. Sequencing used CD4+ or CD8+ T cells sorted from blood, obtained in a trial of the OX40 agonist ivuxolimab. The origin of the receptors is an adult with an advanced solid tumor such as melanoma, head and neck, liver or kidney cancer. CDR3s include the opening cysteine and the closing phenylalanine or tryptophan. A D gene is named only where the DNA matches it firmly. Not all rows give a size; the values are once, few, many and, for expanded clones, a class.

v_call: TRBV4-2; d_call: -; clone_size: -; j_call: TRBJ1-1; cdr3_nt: TGTGCCAGCAGCGTGGCAGGCCAAGAAGCTTTCTTT; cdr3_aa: CASSVAGQEAFF
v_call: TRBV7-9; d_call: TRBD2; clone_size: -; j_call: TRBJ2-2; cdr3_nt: TGTGCCAGCAGACGAGCGGGAGCAGGCACCGGGGAGCTGTTTTTT; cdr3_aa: CASRRAGAGTGELFF
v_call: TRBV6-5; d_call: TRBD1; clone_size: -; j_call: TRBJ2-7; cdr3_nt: TGTGCCAGCAAGGGGACAGGGGGCGGCGAGCAGTACTTC; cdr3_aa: CASKGTGGGEQYF
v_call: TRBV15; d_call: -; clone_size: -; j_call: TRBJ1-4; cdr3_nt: TGTGCCACCAGCAGAGATCCGGGACTTACTAATGAAAAACTGTTTTTT; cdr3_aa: CATSRDPGLTNEKLFF
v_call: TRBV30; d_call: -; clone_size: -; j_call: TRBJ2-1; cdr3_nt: TGTGCCTGGACCCCGGGGGGCTATGAGCAGTTCTTC; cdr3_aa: CAWTPGGYEQFF
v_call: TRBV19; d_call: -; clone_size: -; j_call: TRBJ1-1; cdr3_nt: TGTGCCAGTAGTATCCTGTGGGAAGCTTTCTTT; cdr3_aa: CASSILWEAFF
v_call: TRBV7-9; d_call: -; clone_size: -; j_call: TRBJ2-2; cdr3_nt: TGTGCCAGCAGCTCTCTAAGGGGAGGCACCGGGGAGCTGTTTTTT; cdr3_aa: CASSSLRGGTGELFF
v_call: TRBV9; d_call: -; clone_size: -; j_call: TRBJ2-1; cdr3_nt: TGTGCCAGCAGCGTAACAGCAGAGGTTGAGCAGTTCTTC; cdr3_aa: CASSVTAEVEQFF
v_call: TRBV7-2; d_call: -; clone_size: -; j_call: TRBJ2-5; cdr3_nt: TGTGCCAGCAGCCCCTTTGGACGTAGGGAAGAGACCCAGTACTTC; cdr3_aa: CASSPFGRREETQYF
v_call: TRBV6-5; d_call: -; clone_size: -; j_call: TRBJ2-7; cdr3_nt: TGTGCCAGCAGTTCTGGTCAGGGCCTCAAGGGAGAGCAGTACTTC; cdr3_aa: CASSSGQGLKGEQYF
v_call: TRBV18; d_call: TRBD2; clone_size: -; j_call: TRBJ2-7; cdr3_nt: TGTGCCAGCTCACCGAGCGGGGGGAAATACGAGCAGTACTTC; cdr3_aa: CASSPSGGKYEQYF
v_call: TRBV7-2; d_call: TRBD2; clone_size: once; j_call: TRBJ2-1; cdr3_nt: TGTGCCAGCAGCTTAGGGACTAGCACTGAGCAGTTCTTC; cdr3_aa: CASSLGTSTEQFF
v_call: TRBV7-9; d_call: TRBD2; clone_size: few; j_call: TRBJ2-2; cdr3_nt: TGTGCCAGCAGCACCCCAAGCGGGAGTATCACCGGGGAGCTGTTTTTT; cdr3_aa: CASSTPSGSITGELFF
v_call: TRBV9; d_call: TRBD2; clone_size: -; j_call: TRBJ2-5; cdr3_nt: TGTGCCAGCAGCGGAGGACTAGGCGCCTCCCAAGAGACCCAGTACTTC; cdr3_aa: CASSGGLGASQETQYF